Below, 21 T cell receptor beta chains from the same sample are listed, as sequenced in a study of blood T cell repertoires in COVID-19 (dated by TCRdb to 2018 to 2021). Library preparation was by the immunoSEQ multiplex PCR assay. TCRdb stores this immuneACCESS table with in-frame sequences only. Part of the clones is absent; in the studies checked, under half of the shortfall reflects unresolved V genes, and no reason is known for the rest. The sample contains a few hundred thousand clones, 86% of them found a single time. Around 3% of the sample rests with the top ten. Sequencing was carried out using peripheral blood. The receptors were sampled from a woman in her 30s with active or convalescent COVID-19.

The chain recombines TRBV15 with TRBJ1-2; TRBD1 agrees at 9 bases. This CDR3 has 16 amino acids. V gave up 1 base and J gave up 7 bases; unmatched junction bases: 10. The germline V gene has CDR1 LNHNV and CDR2 YYDKDF (reference sequence). Here the CDR3 DNA reads TGTGCCACCAGCAGAGGAGGGCTACAGGGGGCCTCTGGCTACACCTTC. Its translation is CATSRGGLQGASGYTF. Looking up the rest from reference TRBV15 and TRBJ1-2 gives the full variable domain: DAMVIQNPRYQVTQFGKPVTLSCSQTLNHNVMYWYQQKSSQAPKLLFHYYDKDFNNEADTPDNFQSRRPNTSFCFLDIRSPGLGDTAMYLCATSRGGLQGASGYTFGSGTRLTVV.

In DNA, the CDR3 is TGTGCCAGTAGTATGACAGGGGGGAGCACTGAAGCTTTCTTT. Protein: CASSMTGGSTEAFF. V is TRBV19 and J is TRBJ1-1; 9 nucleotides line up with TRBD1. The CDR3 runs 14 residues. The V gene end was trimmed by 3 bases and the J gene end by 4 bases; junction bases not matched to a gene: 3. CDR1 and CDR2 (germline): LNHDA, SQIVND (reference sequence). Combining the CDR3 with reference TRBV19 and TRBJ1-1 gives the whole variable domain DGGITQSPKYLFRKEGQNVTLSCEQNLNHDAMYWYRQDPGQGLRLIYYSQIVNDFQKGDIAEGYSVSREKKESFPLTVTSAQKNPTAFYLCASSMTGGSTEAFFGQGTRLTVV.

This clone was counted between two and nine times. V and J are TRBV14 and TRBJ1-1, with unresolved D. The V and J ends lost 0 bases and 8 bases respectively, with 13 bases between them. The germline gives CDR1 SGHDN, CDR2 FVKESK. The length of the CDR3 is 14 residues. The CDR3 is CASSQDWAGGEAFF. The CDR3, as DNA: TGTGCCAGCAGCCAAGATTGGGCCGGAGGAGAAGCTTTCTTT.

CDR3 residues: CASSLGVTGYNEQFF. The CDR3 DNA sequence: TGTGCCAGCAGCTTAGGGGTAACGGGGTACAATGAGCAGTTCTTC. The J gene is TRBJ2-1, the V gene TRBV7-3, with a possible D match to TRBD2 (5 bases). Trimming pared 2 bases from V and 4 bases from J, leaving 12 bases between. The germline gives CDR1 SGHTA, CDR2 FQGTGA. CDR3 length: 15 amino acids.

V and J are TRBV28 and TRBJ1-5; tentatively, D is TRBD1 (6 bases). The ends were cut back, 3 bases at V and 7 bases at J, with 13 bases in the middle. Germline lookup yields CDR1 MDHEN and CDR2 SYDVKM. The CDR3 contains 14 residues. CDR3 loop: CASSFPGVGQPQHF. As DNA, the CDR3 is TGTGCCAGCAGTTTTCCAGGGGTCGGGCAGCCCCAGCATTTT.

This clone was observed a single time. The chain joins TRBV2 to TRBJ2-3; TRBD2 matches 7 bases. The V and J ends lost 3 bases and 4 bases, in that order; junction bases with no gene match: 4. Per germline, CDR1 SNHLY and CDR2 FYNNEI. The CDR3 runs to 14 residues. The CDR3 DNA follows: TGTGCCAGCAGTGACCAGGGAGGGGCAGATACGCAGTATTTT. Translated: CASSDQGGADTQYF.

The gene calls are TRBV7-2 and TRBJ2-7, with D possibly matching TRBD2 (5 bases). Trimming removed 2 bases at V and 9 bases at J, with 23 bases between. The CDR3 length is 16 residues. Germline V gene data show CDR1 as SGHTA and CDR2 as FQGNSA. The CDR3 sequence: CASSLSAWARGYGQYF. CDR3 sequence (DNA): TGTGCCAGCAGCTTATCAGCGTGGGCCCGGGGATATGGGCAGTACTTC.

Of note for this clone: Other DNA sequences in the same sample also yield this CDR3. The chain couples TRBV5-1 to TRBJ2-3, with a weak D call TRBD2 (6 bases). CDR3 length equals 14 residues. Germline V gives CDR1 SGHRS, CDR2 YFSETQ. Trimming took 2 bases from V and 6 from J, leaving 13 bases between them. CDR3 loop: CASSFGTGGDTQYF. In DNA form, the CDR3 reads TGCGCCAGCAGCTTCGGGACTGGGGGGGATACGCAGTATTTT.

This chain uses TRBV19 with TRBJ1-1; D is unclear. Germline CDR1 and CDR2: LNHDA and SQIVND (reference sequence). CDR3 size: 13 residues. The V gene lost 3 bases and the J gene lost 2 bases, with 7 bases spanning the gap. CDR3: CASSMQANTEAFF. CDR3 coding DNA: TGTGCCAGTAGTATGCAGGCAAACACTGAAGCTTTCTTT.

This rearrangement joins TRBV7-2 to TRBJ2-2; perhaps TRBD1 as D (5 bases). The ends were cut back, 6 bases at V and 6 bases at J, with 14 bases in the middle. Germline-derived CDR1 and CDR2 are SGHTA and FQGNSA. This CDR3 is 14 amino acids long. CDR3 DNA: TGTGCCAGCAGGCCCGACAGAAATGCCGGGGAGCTGTTTTTT. Translating gives CASRPDRNAGELFF.

This clone appeared a single time. The genes are TRBV28 and TRBJ2-2, with TRBD1 matching 9 bases. In germline, CDR1 is MDHEN, CDR2 SYDVKM. Trimming cost V 5 bases and J 5 bases; bases outside gene matches: 3. The CDR3 is made up of 14 amino acids. CDR3 in DNA: TGTGCCAGCAGTAAAGGGACAGGGACCGGGGAGCTGTTTTTT. It translates to CASSKGTGTGELFF.

The genes are TRBV19 and TRBJ1-6; no firm D call. The CDR3 length is 14 residues. Trimming stripped 4 bases from V and 13 bases from J, with 17 bases between. CDR1 is LNHDA, CDR2 SQIVND, per germline (reference sequence). This CDR3 is CASSTTASSLPLHF. DNA for the CDR3: TGTGCCAGTAGTACAACAGCCTCAAGCCTCCCCCTCCACTTT.

The CDR3 loop is CASSSVVTKTGYTF. The CDR3 DNA is TGTGCCAGCAGCTCGGTAGTGACTAAAACTGGCTACACCTTC. The chain is built from TRBV7-9 and TRBJ1-2; D is unresolved. The CDR3 loop spans 14 amino acids. V lost 4 bases and J lost 7, with 16 bases in between. Germline lookup yields CDR1 SEHNR and CDR2 FQNEAQ (reference sequence).

V gene TRBV10-1 combines with J gene TRBJ1-4; D unclear. The ends were cut back, 11 bases at V and 5 bases at J, with 18 bases in the middle. From germline, CDR1 is WNHNN and CDR2 SYGVQD (reference sequence). This CDR3 contains 14 residues. Written as DNA, the CDR3 is TGCGCCGGACTATACCTTGTCGACAATGAAAAACTGTTTTTT. Its protein product is CAGLYLVDNEKLFF.

The CDR3 reads CASSGSGTGVPYGYTF. The CDR3 DNA reads TGTGCCAGCAGCGGAAGCGGGACGGGGGTCCCCTATGGCTACACCTTC. The chain links TRBV9 to TRBJ1-2; possibly TRBD1 for D (5 bases). The CDR3 is 16 amino acids. From germline, CDR1 is SGDLS and CDR2 YYNGEE. The V and J ends lost 3 bases and 4 bases respectively, with 19 bases between them.

This chain uses TRBV30 with TRBJ1-1; perhaps TRBD1 as D (5 bases). CDR1 and CDR2 from the germline V gene are GTSNPN and SVGIG (reference sequence). The V end lost 3 bases, the J end lost 6 bases, and 14 bases lay between the germline ends. The CDR3 consists of 13 residues. CDR3 amino acids: CAWRAAGAPEAFF. CDR3 bases: TGTGCCTGGAGGGCGGCTGGGGCCCCTGAAGCTTTCTTT.

This chain uses TRBV9 with TRBJ2-3, with D tentatively TRBD2 (6 bases). Trimming cost V 0 bases and J 2 bases, with 13 bases left between them. The CDR3 covers 16 residues. From germline, CDR1 is SGDLS and CDR2 YYNGEE. CDR3: CASSVEVGSNTDTQYF. The CDR3 DNA reads as TGTGCCAGCAGCGTAGAAGTCGGGAGCAACACAGATACGCAGTATTTT.

The chain uses TRBV15 and TRBJ2-3, with unresolved D. V was cut by 3 bases and J by 4 bases, with 8 bases left in between. The germline CDR1 and CDR2 sequences are LNHNV and YYDKDF (reference sequence). The CDR3 loop spans 13 amino acids. The CDR3 DNA reads as TGTGCCACCAGCAGTTACAGTGCAGATACGCAGTATTTT. This sequence encodes CATSSYSADTQYF.

V and J are TRBV15 and TRBJ2-1; the match to TRBD1 covers 7 bases. V shed 3 bases, J shed 11 bases, and the junction held 7 bases outside the gene matches. Germline V lookup: CDR1 LNHNV, CDR2 YYDKDF (reference sequence). The CDR3 is 13 residues long. The CDR3 here is CATSSQGTDQQFF. For the CDR3, the DNA is TGTGCCACCAGCAGCCAAGGGACAGACCAGCAGTTCTTC.

The rearrangement links TRBV4-2 to TRBJ1-5, with 7 bases aligning to TRBD1. Trimming cost V 0 bases and J 6 bases; bases outside gene matches: 11. The CDR3 has 17 amino acids. CDR1 is LGHNA and CDR2 is YNFKEQ in the germline V gene. The CDR3 sequence is CASSQEDVTGIGQPQHF. In nucleotides, the CDR3 is TGTGCCAGCAGCCAAGAAGACGTGACAGGGATAGGTCAGCCCCAGCATTTT.

V is TRBV6-2 or TRBV6-3 and J is TRBJ1-1; 7 bases agree with TRBD1. This CDR3 has 16 amino acids. Looked up from germline, CDR1 is MNHEY and CDR2 is SVGEGT. V was pared by 2 bases and J by 3 bases, with 9 bases of the junction left unmatched. CDR3 in DNA: TGTGCCAGCAGTTACCGACAGGGAATCCCCGACACTGAAGCTTTCTTT. This gives the protein CASSYRQGIPDTEAFF.